Following are 30 T cell receptor beta chains from one sample sequenced in a study of T-cell reconstitution after alpha-beta-depleted transplantation in children. Unique molecular identifiers were used to barcode this TCRbeta library. TCRdb reanalysed the PCR reads using MiXCR and keeps one entry per CDR3 protein. The sample has about 500,000 distinct CDR3 sequences, 10% to 12% seen once; the top ten hold approximately 15%. This sample comprised PBMCs, mostly from graft donor cells, obtained 180 days after TCRalphabeta/CD19-depleted stem cell transplant. The receptors originated from a female patient aged 2 to 10 who had a stem cell transplant for aplastic anemia, so the T cells may come from the graft donor.

This clonotype was observed many times. CDR3 bases: TGCAGTGCTCTCCTCCCCGGTAACACTGAAGCTTTCTTT. This gives the protein CSALLPGNTEAFF. The chain carries TRBV20-1 and TRBJ1-1, with D unresolved. V lost 5 bases to trimming and J lost 2 bases, with 12 bases between them. Germline V lookup: CDR1 DFQATT, CDR2 SNEGSKA (reference sequence). The CDR3 consists of 13 residues.

CDR3 region: CASSPGLAGGPTPTDTQYF. The CDR3 DNA follows: TGCGCCAGCAGCCCGGGACTAGCGGGAGGGCCCACCCCCACAGATACGCAGTATTTT. The chain couples TRBV5-1 to TRBJ2-3; 16 nucleotides align to TRBD2. Germline V gene sequence: CDR1 SGHRS, CDR2 YFSETQ. Trimming took 4 bases from V and 2 from J; bases not matched to a gene: 10. CDR3 length: 19 amino acids.

This clonotype was detected ten times or more. The J gene is TRBJ2-7, the V gene TRBV10-3; a possible D gene is TRBD2 (6 bases). The V gene lost 0 bases and the J gene lost 9 bases, with 18 bases spanning the gap. The CDR3 loop spans 15 amino acids. Germline V gene lookup returns CDR1 ENHRY and CDR2 SYGVKD. The CDR3 nucleotides are TGTGCCATCAGTGAGTCGTCTAGCGAGTATTGGAGGCAGTACTTC. This codes for CAISESSSEYWRQYF.

This clonotype was observed a handful of times. The chain carries TRBV10-3 and TRBJ2-7; no reliable D call. The CDR3 spans 13 residues. V lost 4 bases and J lost 0, with 7 bases in between. Germline CDR1 and CDR2: ENHRY and SYGVKD. DNA for the CDR3: TGTGCCATCAGTGCGTCGGTCTCCTACGAGCAGTACGTC. Its translation is CAISASVSYEQYV.

Only a few counts were recorded for this clonotype. V gene TRBV20-1 combines with J gene TRBJ2-1; 7 nucleotides align to TRBD2. CDR3 size: 14 residues. The ends lost 2 bases at V and 13 bases at J; junction bases unmatched: 14. Germline CDR1 reads DFQATT; CDR2 reads SNEGSKA (reference sequence). CDR3 nucleotide sequence: TGCAGTGCTAGATATGGGGAGGGTGGGTGGAGTCAGTTCTTC. As protein: CSARYGEGGWSQFF.

Only a few counts were recorded for this clonotype. The rearrangement joins TRBV15 to TRBJ2-7, with TRBD1 as a possible D gene (5 bases). This CDR3 region has 14 residues. Per germline, CDR1 LNHNV and CDR2 YYDKDF (reference sequence). V was shortened by 0 bases and J by 2 bases, with 8 bases between the two germline ends. Here the CDR3 DNA reads TGTGCCACCAGCAGAGACCAGGGCGCCTACGAGCAGTACTTC. This codes for CATSRDQGAYEQYF.

In its sample, this clonotype was seen a few times. This chain joins TRBV6-2 or TRBV6-3 and TRBJ2-7; TRBD2 agrees at 7 bases. CDR1 and CDR2 (germline): MNHEY, SVGEGT. After removal of 6 bases from V and 6 bases from J, the junction contained 11 bases not matched to a gene. The CDR3 runs 14 residues. CDR3 sequence: CASRTSGLPFEQYV. In DNA form, the CDR3 reads TGTGCCAGCAGAACGTCGGGACTACCGTTCGAGCAGTACGTC.

The gene calls are TRBV18 and TRBJ2-5; no definite D call. CDR1 KGHSH and CDR2 LQKENI come from the germline V gene. With 3 bases removed from V and 5 bases from J, the gap between germline ends came to 10 bases. The length of the CDR3 is 13 residues. Here the CDR3 reads CASSPGTIETQYF. CDR3 DNA sequence: TGTGCCAGCTCACCCGGAACGATCGAGACCCAGTACTTC.

The genes are TRBV19 and TRBJ2-3; no clear D gene. Germline V gene data show CDR1 as LNHDA and CDR2 as SQIVND (reference sequence). CDR3 length: 14 amino acids. The V gene lost 6 bases and the J gene lost 2 bases, with 12 bases spanning the gap. This chain's CDR3 is CASSNSQFTDTQYF. The CDR3, as DNA: TGTGCCAGTAGCAACAGCCAGTTCACAGATACGCAGTATTTT.

This clonotype was detected many times. This chain joins TRBV20-1 and TRBJ2-3; 9 bases align to TRBD1. In germline, CDR1 is DFQATT, CDR2 SNEGSKA (reference sequence). J lost 6 bases, V lost 4 bases, and 8 bases had no gene match. The length of the CDR3 is 14 residues. CDR3 amino acids: CSAITGGQWDTQYF. Here the CDR3 DNA reads TGCAGTGCTATTACAGGGGGCCAGTGGGATACGCAGTATTTT.

This clonotype was seen more than once but under ten times. The V call is TRBV27, the J call TRBJ2-7; 7 bases line up with TRBD1. This CDR3 is 14 amino acids long. Germline CDR1 is MNHEY and CDR2 is SMNVEV (reference sequence). Trimming cost V 0 bases and J 3 bases; bases outside gene matches: 2. CDR3 in DNA: TGTGCCAGCAGTTTATCGGGGACAGACTACGAGCAGTACTTC. The encoded protein is CASSLSGTDYEQYF.

V gene TRBV24-1 combines with J gene TRBJ2-2; 7 positions agree with TRBD2. In germline, CDR1 is KGHDR, CDR2 SFDVKD. V was clipped by 3 bases and J by 0 bases; unmatched bases: 9. CDR3 length equals 18 residues. DNA for the CDR3: TGTGCCACCAGTGATAGGGGAGGGGCAGGGACGAACACCGGGGAGCTGTTTTTT. As protein: CATSDRGGAGTNTGELFF.

The CDR3 region is CASSIQTSGRGATQYF. CDR3 DNA sequence: TGCGCCAGCAGCATCCAGACTAGCGGGAGAGGAGCGACCCAGTACTTC. The chain couples TRBV5-1 to TRBJ2-5, with 12 positions matching TRBD2. The J segment lost 7 bases and the V segment lost 4 bases, leaving 11 bases of the junction unmatched. The CDR3 extends over 16 amino acids. Germline CDR1 is SGHRS and CDR2 is YFSETQ. The variable domain in full, with the rest retrieved from reference TRBV5-1 and TRBJ2-5, is KAGVTQTPRYLIKTRGQQVTLSCSPISGHRSVSWYQQTPGQGLQFLFEYFSETQRNKGNFPGRFSGRQFSNSRSEMNVSTLELGDSALYLCASSIQTSGRGATQYFGPGTRLLVL.

The chain has TRBV7-2 and TRBJ2-5, with 7 bases matching TRBD1. The V gene's germline CDR1 is SGHTA and CDR2 FQGNSA. V was clipped by 5 bases and J by 3 bases; unmatched bases: 9. This CDR3 is built from 15 residues. This chain's CDR3 is CASSPSGTVKETQYF. The DNA for the CDR3 is TGTGCCAGCAGCCCCTCCGGGACAGTTAAAGAGACCCAGTACTTC.

This chain joins TRBV7-9 and TRBJ2-4, with no clear D. V lost 5 bases to trimming and J lost 1 base, with 12 bases between them. Germline V gives CDR1 SEHNR, CDR2 FQNEAQ (reference sequence). The CDR3 has 15 amino acids. The chain's CDR3 is CASSGDTNAKNIQYF. The CDR3 DNA reads TGTGCCAGCAGCGGCGATACTAACGCCAAAAACATTCAGTACTTC.

The rearrangement links TRBV5-5 to TRBJ1-4; maybe TRBD1 (6 bases). Germline V gene lookup returns CDR1 SGHKS and CDR2 YYEKEE (reference sequence). This CDR3 comprises 16 residues. Trimming cost V 4 bases and J 4 bases, with 17 bases left between them. The CDR3 nucleotides read TGTGCCAGCAGCCCACAGGGAAGGAGGGATAATGAAAAACTGTTTTTT. Translating gives CASSPQGRRDNEKLFF.

Details on this clonotype: A junction boundary mismatches the germline segment, possibly from a read error. The CDR3 protein is CATGDTSAGEQFF. CDR3 coding DNA: TGTGCCACCGGTGATACGTCGGCCGGGGAGCAGTTCTTC. The chain couples TRBV24-1 to TRBJ2-1; D ambiguous. The germline V gene encodes CDR1 KGHDR and CDR2 SFDVKD. There are 13 residues in the CDR3.

Remarks on this clonotype: Relative to the germline gene, one junction end is altered; a read error may explain this. The chain has TRBV12-3 or TRBV12-4 and TRBJ2-3, with TRBD1 as a possible D gene (6 bases). There are 14 residues in the CDR3. The chain's CDR3 is CASRLEEGTSAQYF. The CDR3 coding sequence is TGTGCCAGCAGGTTAGAGGAAGGGACATCGGCGCAGTATTTT.

This clonotype was observed many times. V gene TRBV29-1 combines with J gene TRBJ2-1, with 8 bases identical to TRBD2. The V gene end was trimmed by 3 bases and the J gene end by 6 bases; junction bases not matched to a gene: 13. Germline CDR1 SQVTM, CDR2 ANQGSEA. The CDR3 spans 16 residues. The CDR3 region is CSVDGYVGRAANEQFF. CDR3 nucleotides: TGCAGCGTTGACGGGTACGTCGGGAGGGCCGCCAATGAGCAGTTCTTC.

This clonotype was seen only a few times. This chain links TRBV2 with TRBJ2-1; 7 positions agree with TRBD1. The CDR3 has 21 amino acids. V was pared by 3 bases and J by 0 bases, with 20 bases of the junction left unmatched. Germline CDR1 reads SNHLY; CDR2 reads FYNNEI. The CDR3 nucleotides are TGTGCCAGCAGTGATAGGGGGCGCGCGATCTCGCCATTAGCCTCCTACAATGAGCAGTTCTTC. This gives the protein CASSDRGRAISPLASYNEQFF.

This clonotype was counted between two and nine times. This chain links TRBV28 with TRBJ1-4; D not certain. The CDR3 consists of 15 residues. Per germline, CDR1 MDHEN and CDR2 SYDVKM. V was pared by 1 base and J by 5 bases, with 11 bases between. DNA of the CDR3: TGTGCCAGCAGTTTATCCCCAAGCTTGAATGAAAAACTGTTTTTT. Translating it yields CASSLSPSLNEKLFF. Looking up the rest from reference TRBV28 and TRBJ1-4 gives the full variable domain: DVKVTQSSRYLVKRTGEKVFLECVQDMDHENMFWYRQDPGLGLRLIYFSYDVKMKEKGDIPEGYSVSREKKERFSLILESASTNQTSMYLCASSLSPSLNEKLFFGSGTQLSVL.

The J gene is TRBJ2-7, the V gene TRBV12-3 or TRBV12-4; D tentatively fits TRBD1 or TRBD2 (6 bases each). CDR3 length: 13 amino acids. CDR3 coding DNA: TGTGCCAGCAGTTTAACTAGGACAGAGGGAGGTAGCGTC. This translates into CASSLTRTEGGSV.

This clonotype was observed a handful of times. The chain links TRBV4-1 to TRBJ2-5; D is undetermined. This CDR3 contains 13 residues. The germline gives CDR1 MGHRA, CDR2 YSYEKL. Trimming pared 1 base from V and 1 base from J, leaving 4 bases between. Here the CDR3 DNA reads TGCGCCAGCAGCCAAGTCCCCCAAGAGACCCAGTACTTC. This translates into CASSQVPQETQYF.

The genes are TRBV2 and TRBJ2-3; D perhaps matches TRBD2 (6 bases). CDR3 size: 14 residues. Germline V gene data show CDR1 as SNHLY and CDR2 as FYNNEI. Trimming shortened V by 0 bases and J by 6 bases, and 10 bases separated the two germline ends. This chain's CDR3 is CASSEARAGDTQYF. Written as DNA, the CDR3 is TGTGCCAGCAGTGAAGCGCGGGCGGGGGATACGCAGTATTTT.

This clonotype has at least ten counts. This chain links TRBV29-1 with TRBJ2-1; a possible D gene is TRBD1 (5 bases). V dropped 1 base and J dropped 0 bases, with 10 bases sitting between them. The length of the CDR3 is 15 residues. Germline CDR1 reads SQVTM; CDR2 reads ANQGSEA. The CDR3 protein is CSVEGTQYSYNEQFF. DNA of the CDR3: TGCAGCGTTGAAGGGACACAGTACTCCTACAATGAGCAGTTCTTC.

The chain uses TRBV12-3 or TRBV12-4 and TRBJ2-5; no reliable D call. Trimming removed 5 bases at V and 5 bases at J, with 18 bases between. The CDR3 extends over 15 amino acids. The CDR3 DNA follows: TGTGCCAGCAGTGGCCCCCCAAGGACCTATGAGACCCAGTACTTC. Translation: CASSGPPRTYETQYF.

The chain combines TRBV10-3 with TRBJ2-3; TRBD2 might be the D (6 bases). V shed 6 bases and J shed 2 bases, with 15 bases lying between them. Germline CDR1 is ENHRY and CDR2 is SYGVKD. The CDR3 loop spans 15 amino acids. CDR3 sequence: CAIRLSGDPTDTQYF. CDR3 bases: TGTGCCATCAGACTATCGGGAGACCCCACAGATACGCAGTATTTT.

This clonotype is medium-sized (0.01 to 0.1%) in the sample. V is TRBV9 and J is TRBJ2-2, with D unclear. Germline V gives CDR1 SGDLS, CDR2 YYNGEE. Trimming removed 0 bases at V and 0 bases at J, with 6 bases between. The CDR3 spans 15 residues. The CDR3 is CASSVDPTNTGELFF. The CDR3 nucleotides are TGTGCCAGCAGCGTAGACCCTACGAACACCGGGGAGCTGTTTTTT.

With regard to this clonotype: The CDR3 ends on some other residue instead of the conserved phenylalanine or tryptophan, so this is likely a read error. The chain is built from TRBV12-3 or TRBV12-4 and TRBJ2-1, with 9 bases lining up with TRBD1. The junction had 5 bases not matched to a gene; V was cut back by 3 bases and J by 11 bases. The CDR3 consists of 13 residues. The CDR3 sequence: CASSFGGTGQQFL. CDR3 DNA sequence: TGTGCCAGCAGTTTCGGCGGGACAGGGCAGCAGTTCTTA.

V and J are TRBV2 and TRBJ1-2; TRBD1 might be the D (5 bases). The CDR3 contains 14 residues. V lost 7 bases and J 6 bases, leaving 18 bases between the germline ends. Germline V gene sequence: CDR1 SNHLY, CDR2 FYNNEI. The CDR3 here is CASTYGGRGDGYTF. In DNA form, the CDR3 reads TGTGCCAGCACCTACGGAGGGAGGGGAGATGGCTACACCTTC.